One and the same sample provided the 31 T cell receptor beta chains below, sequenced in a study of CD4+ T cells in melanoma. The data were produced by immunoSEQ multiplex PCR, yet TCRdb's version contains in-frame clones alone and is incomplete. The data contain tens of thousands of clones, over 75% of them singletons. The sample was cells from a culture (not recorded whether cultured in vitro). Receptors originate from a human donor with melanoma.

The chain carries TRBV13 and TRBJ1-1, with unresolved D. The length of the CDR3 is 13 residues. Germline V gene lookup returns CDR1 PRHDT and CDR2 FYEKMQ (reference sequence). V was trimmed by 2 bases and J by 0 bases, leaving 4 bases between them. The CDR3 reads CASSLRMNTEAFF. Here the CDR3 DNA reads TGTGCCAGCAGCTTACGTATGAACACTGAAGCTTTCTTT.

The chain recombines TRBV2 with TRBJ2-7; D gene unclear. Germline V gives CDR1 SNHLY, CDR2 FYNNEI. V was trimmed by 4 bases and J by 3 bases, leaving 10 bases between them. The CDR3 spans 13 residues. The CDR3 loop reads CASSVPLGYEQYF. CDR3 nucleotide sequence: TGTGCCAGCAGTGTCCCCCTCGGCTACGAGCAGTACTTC.

This clone appeared once. The V call is TRBV6-5, the J call TRBJ2-1; D is uncertain. V lost 6 bases, J lost 2 bases, and 14 bases lay in between. The length of the CDR3 is 15 residues. Germline CDR1 MNHEY, CDR2 SVGAGI. The CDR3, as DNA: TGTGCCAGCAGGACCGGGCCTCAGGCCTACAATGAGCAGTTCTTC. This encodes CASRTGPQAYNEQFF.

The rearrangement links TRBV11-2 to TRBJ2-7; TRBD2 agrees at 8 bases. This CDR3 has 17 residues. The ends lost 5 bases at V and 2 bases at J; junction bases unmatched: 14. Germline V gene data show CDR1 as SGHAT and CDR2 as FQNNGV. The CDR3 DNA reads TGTGCCAGCAGCACACGCCTGGGAGCGGGGGCCACCTACGAGCAGTACTTC. Its protein is CASSTRLGAGATYEQYF.

The gene calls are TRBV6-1 and TRBJ2-7, with 11 bases matching TRBD1. Germline V gives CDR1 MNHNS, CDR2 SASEGT. J gave up 9 bases and V 10 bases, and 14 bases lay outside the gene matches. The CDR3 is 14 amino acids. CDR3 bases: TGTGCCACACTGCTGGACAGGGGGCGAATCGGGCAGTACTTC. Encoded protein: CATLLDRGRIGQYF.

The chain uses TRBV5-4 and TRBJ2-2; 8 nucleotides agree with TRBD1. Trimming took 7 bases from V and 5 from J; bases not matched to a gene: 7. This CDR3 is 14 amino acids long. Germline loops: CDR1 SGHNT, CDR2 YYREEE (reference sequence). The chain's CDR3 is CASGGQGWTGELFF. The CDR3 nucleotides read TGTGCCAGCGGCGGACAGGGATGGACCGGGGAGCTGTTTTTT.

This clone was counted a few times. The chain recombines TRBV18 with TRBJ2-4, with 10 bases aligning to TRBD1. The CDR3 covers 20 residues. J was trimmed by 1 base and V by 1 base; bases with no gene match: 13. CDR1 and CDR2 (germline): KGHSH, LQKENI. Here the CDR3 DNA reads TGTGCCAGCTCACCACTCTCGGGACAGGGGACGCAGAGGGCCAAAAACATTCAGTACTTC. Its translation: CASSPLSGQGTQRAKNIQYF.

The rearrangement links TRBV7-3 to TRBJ2-2; D is unresolved. The CDR3 length is 13 residues. The germline V gene encodes CDR1 SGHTA and CDR2 FQGTGA. Trimming left V 5 bases short and J 5 bases short, with 9 bases between. This CDR3 is CASSPTVTGELFF. The CDR3 DNA follows: TGTGCCAGCAGCCCTACCGTAACCGGGGAGCTGTTTTTT.

The V call is TRBV29-1, the J call TRBJ1-1; possibly TRBD1 for D (6 bases). This CDR3 is built from 13 residues. V gave up 5 bases and J gave up 2 bases, with 12 bases separating them. The germline V gene encodes CDR1 SQVTM and CDR2 ANQGSEA. This CDR3 is CSVLWGLNTEAFF. The CDR3 nucleotides are TGCAGCGTTCTCTGGGGGCTCAACACTGAAGCTTTCTTT.

The V gene is TRBV4-2, the J gene TRBJ1-1; 8 nucleotides agree with TRBD1. Germline-derived CDR1 and CDR2 are LGHNA and YNFKEQ. This CDR3 has 18 amino acids. Losses at the gene ends were 4 bases for V and 2 bases for J; bases not matched to a gene: 15. The CDR3 nucleotides are TGTGCCAGCAGCCCTACCGCGGGTACAGGGGGAAGTAACACTGAAGCTTTCTTT. It codes for CASSPTAGTGGSNTEAFF.

V usage is TRBV7-3 and J usage is TRBJ2-1, with TRBD1 matching 10 bases. In germline, CDR1 is SGHTA, CDR2 FQGTGA. Trimming removed 3 bases from V and 9 bases from J; junction bases left unmatched: 8. This CDR3 spans 15 amino acids. CDR3 sequence (DNA): TGTGCCAGCAGCTTCTCCGGGACAGGGGAGCGTGAGCAGTTCTTC. Amino acid sequence: CASSFSGTGEREQFF.

The chain is built from TRBV19 and TRBJ2-3, with 9 bases that match TRBD2. The CDR3 length is 16 residues. CDR1 and CDR2 from the germline V gene are LNHDA and SQIVND (reference sequence). V lost 4 bases to trimming and J lost 5 bases; unmatched junction nucleotides: 10. The DNA for the CDR3 is TGTGCCAGTAGTACCAGAGCGGGGGGCCGGCTAGATACGCAGTATTTT. Translation gives CASSTRAGGRLDTQYF.

This clone has a single count. For the CDR3, the DNA is TGCGCCAGCAGCAGGACACGGAACACTGAAGCTTTCTTT. Translation: CASSRTRNTEAFF. The V call is TRBV5-1, the J call TRBJ1-1; perhaps TRBD1 as D (5 bases). Deletions cut 4 bases from V and 1 base from J, with 8 bases between. The CDR3 contains 13 residues. CDR1 SGHRS and CDR2 YFSETQ come from the germline V gene.

CDR3 coding DNA: TGTGCTTACAGCCACGGTACGCAGTATTTT. Amino acids: CAYSHGTQYF. The rearrangement joins TRBV30 to TRBJ2-3; no reliable D call. From germline, CDR1 is GTSNPN and CDR2 SVGIG (reference sequence). The CDR3 length is 10 residues.

This chain uses TRBV18 with TRBJ2-7, with D possibly TRBD2 on 6 matching bases. The CDR3 loop spans 15 amino acids. Per germline, CDR1 KGHSH and CDR2 LQKENI. The V gene lost 0 bases and the J gene lost 3 bases, with 12 bases spanning the gap. CDR3: CASSPPGGDYYEQYF. CDR3 sequence (DNA): TGTGCCAGCTCACCACCCGGGGGAGACTACTACGAGCAGTACTTC. Supplemented by reference TRBV18 and TRBJ2-7, the full variable domain reads NAGVMQNPRHLVRRRGQEARLRCSPMKGHSHVYWYRQLPEEGLKFMVYLQKENIIDESGMPKERFSAEFPKEGPSILRIQQVVRGDSAAYFCASSPPGGDYYEQYFGPGTRLTVT.

The chain has TRBV6-1 and TRBJ2-7; unclear D gene. Trimming pared 7 bases from V and 6 bases from J, leaving 16 bases between. The CDR3 length is 13 residues. Germline CDR1 is MNHNS and CDR2 is SASEGT. CDR3 residues: CASTPGGVSEQYF. DNA of the CDR3: TGTGCCAGCACCCCGGGCGGTGTGAGCGAGCAGTACTTC.

The V call is TRBV4-2, the J call TRBJ1-2; D remains ambiguous. CDR1 and CDR2 from the germline V gene are LGHNA and YNFKEQ. The CDR3 has 12 amino acids. The ends were cut back, 0 bases at V and 3 bases at J, with 2 bases in the middle. As DNA, the CDR3 is TGTGCCAGCAGCCAAGAATACTATGGCTACACCTTC. Amino acid sequence: CASSQEYYGYTF.

CDR3 amino acids: CASSVRAKETQYF. The DNA of the CDR3 is TGTGCCAGCAGCGTTCGGGCAAAAGAGACCCAGTACTTC. The gene calls are TRBV9 and TRBJ2-5, with D unclear. Trimming shortened V by 2 bases and J by 3 bases, and 8 bases separated the two germline ends. The CDR3 is 13 amino acids. Germline assignment: CDR1 SGDLS and CDR2 YYNGEE.

V and J are TRBV2 and TRBJ2-3; possibly TRBD2 for D (7 bases). The CDR3 has 15 residues. CDR1 is SNHLY and CDR2 is FYNNEI in the germline V gene. V lost 6 bases and J lost 3, with 16 bases in between. CDR3 residues: CASRGGGGRTDTQYF. The CDR3 bases are TGTGCCAGCAGGGGAGGGGGGGGCCGGACAGATACGCAGTATTTT. The full variable domain, its missing parts supplied by reference TRBV2 and TRBJ2-3, is EPEVTQTPSHQVTQMGQEVILRCVPISNHLYFYWYRQILGQKVEFLVSFYNNEISEKSEIFDDQFSVERPDGSNFTLKIRSTKLEDSAMYFCASRGGGGRTDTQYFGPGTRLTVL.

This chain links TRBV10-2 with TRBJ1-2; 8 bases fit TRBD1. This CDR3 comprises 13 residues. In germline, CDR1 is WSHSY, CDR2 SAAADI. V gave up 4 bases and J gave up 9 bases; unmatched junction bases: 7. Here the CDR3 DNA reads TGCGCCAGCAGTGCGGACAGGGAAGCGCGCTACACCTTC. As protein: CASSADREARYTF.

The rearrangement joins TRBV4-1 to TRBJ2-1, with D perhaps given as TRBD1 or TRBD2 (5 bases each). Germline V gene lookup returns CDR1 MGHRA and CDR2 YSYEKL. V lost 1 base and J lost 7, with 17 bases in between. There are 16 residues in the CDR3. The DNA of the CDR3 is TGCGCCAGCAGCCAAGTACGGGGCCTCCTGGTAAATGAGCAGTTCTTC. Encoded protein: CASSQVRGLLVNEQFF.

The chain uses TRBV18 and TRBJ2-7; the match to TRBD1 covers 10 bases. Germline CDR1 is KGHSH and CDR2 is LQKENI. The ends lost 3 bases at V and 6 bases at J; junction bases unmatched: 8. The CDR3 has 15 amino acids. CDR3 amino acids: CASSPPTGGVTEQYF. CDR3 DNA: TGTGCCAGCTCACCCCCGACAGGGGGCGTCACCGAGCAGTACTTC. Full variable domain (remainder filled in from reference TRBV18 and TRBJ2-7): NAGVMQNPRHLVRRRGQEARLRCSPMKGHSHVYWYRQLPEEGLKFMVYLQKENIIDESGMPKERFSAEFPKEGPSILRIQQVVRGDSAAYFCASSPPTGGVTEQYFGPGTRLTVT.

The gene calls are TRBV5-1 and TRBJ1-2; D may be TRBD1 (5 bases). Germline V CDR1 and CDR2: SGHRS, YFSETQ. This CDR3 region has 15 residues. V lost 4 bases and J lost 3, with 16 bases in between. CDR3 residues: CASSKRVAGDYGYTF. Here the CDR3 DNA reads TGCGCCAGCAGCAAGAGAGTTGCGGGGGACTATGGCTACACCTTC. Supplemented by reference TRBV5-1 and TRBJ1-2, the full variable domain reads KAGVTQTPRYLIKTRGQQVTLSCSPISGHRSVSWYQQTPGQGLQFLFEYFSETQRNKGNFPGRFSGRQFSNSRSEMNVSTLELGDSALYLCASSKRVAGDYGYTFGSGTRLTVV.

The V and J genes are TRBV15 and TRBJ2-7, with 8 bases matching TRBD1. CDR1 is LNHNV, CDR2 YYDKDF, per germline (reference sequence). The junction had 7 bases not matched to a gene; V was cut back by 1 base and J by 2 bases. This CDR3 has 16 residues. CDR3 loop: CATSRGRSGGAYEQYF. CDR3 coding DNA: TGTGCCACCAGCAGAGGACGCTCAGGGGGCGCCTACGAGCAGTACTTC.

This clone was found a few times. The chain employs TRBV4-2 and TRBJ2-2, with TRBD1 identical over 7 bases. J was trimmed by 6 bases and V by 1 base; bases with no gene match: 2. This CDR3 comprises 14 residues. Germline CDR1 LGHNA, CDR2 YNFKEQ. The CDR3 sequence: CASSQAQGAGELFF. DNA of the CDR3: TGTGCCAGCAGCCAAGCGCAGGGGGCCGGGGAGCTGTTTTTT.

In its sample, this clone was seen once. This chain uses TRBV2 with TRBJ1-5, with 8 bases that match TRBD1. V was pared by 6 bases and J by 2 bases, with 12 bases of the junction left unmatched. Germline values: CDR1 SNHLY, CDR2 FYNNEI. The CDR3 spans 17 residues. CDR3 protein: CASSPGQEGSGNQPQHF. The DNA for the CDR3 is TGTGCCAGCAGCCCGGGACAGGAAGGGAGTGGCAATCAGCCCCAGCATTTT.

The V gene is TRBV5-1, the J gene TRBJ2-7; 9 nucleotides match TRBD1. The J segment lost 6 bases and the V segment lost 3 bases, leaving 10 bases of the junction unmatched. The CDR3 length is 15 residues. Per germline, CDR1 SGHRS and CDR2 YFSETQ. The CDR3 nucleotides read TGCGCCAGCAGCTGGGAACAGGGGGCGCGAACCGAGCAGTACTTC. Its translation: CASSWEQGARTEQYF.

This sequence joins TRBV7-3 and TRBJ2-1; unclear D gene. Trimming cost V 2 bases and J 10 bases, with 18 bases left between them. Germline V CDR1 and CDR2: SGHTA, FQGTGA. The CDR3 runs to 15 residues. CDR3 in DNA: TGTGCCAGCAGCTTAGGCTCGGATCGGATTAGAGAGCAGTTCTTC. This encodes CASSLGSDRIREQFF.

V usage is TRBV5-1 and J usage is TRBJ2-7; 9 bases match TRBD1. The germline CDR1 and CDR2 sequences are SGHRS and YFSETQ. V gave up 1 base and J gave up 2 bases; unmatched junction bases: 4. There are 15 residues in the CDR3. CDR3 coding DNA: TGCGCCAGCAGCTTGCTCGGACAGGGGACCTACGAGCAGTACTTC. Protein product: CASSLLGQGTYEQYF. Looking up the rest from reference TRBV5-1 and TRBJ2-7 gives the full variable domain: KAGVTQTPRYLIKTRGQQVTLSCSPISGHRSVSWYQQTPGQGLQFLFEYFSETQRNKGNFPGRFSGRQFSNSRSEMNVSTLELGDSALYLCASSLLGQGTYEQYFGPGTRLTVT.

The genes are TRBV7-2 and TRBJ1-5, with D unresolved. This CDR3 is built from 16 residues. V was shortened by 1 base and J by 2 bases, with 12 bases between the two germline ends. Germline V gives CDR1 SGHTA, CDR2 FQGNSA. CDR3 DNA: TGTGCCAGCAGCTTAGACCCACGAAGGGGCAATCAGCCCCAGCATTTT. It yields the protein CASSLDPRRGNQPQHF.

V and J are TRBV4-1 and TRBJ2-7; 12 bases are shared with TRBD1. Germline V gives CDR1 MGHRA, CDR2 YSYEKL. Germline trimming cut 8 bases from V and 5 bases from J; bases unmatched to any gene: 10. The CDR3 has 15 residues. The CDR3 loop is CASRRGTGGENEQYF. CDR3 DNA sequence: TGCGCCAGCCGGCGGGGGACAGGGGGCGAAAACGAGCAGTACTTC.